These 17 T cell receptor beta chains came from one sample sequenced in a study of blood T cell repertoires in COVID-19. Sequenced by immunoSEQ multiplex PCR; TCRdb stores in-frame clones only, minus some. The sample yields about 60,000 clones, approximately 91% seen once. Sequenced input: peripheral blood. Every receptor here comes from a woman aged 55-70 years with active COVID-19.

The count of this clone is one. The rearrangement uses TRBV9 and TRBJ2-5; 7 bases map to TRBD2. J lost 5 bases, V lost 3 bases, and 10 bases had no gene match. The CDR3 is made up of 15 amino acids. The germline V gene encodes CDR1 SGDLS and CDR2 YYNGEE. This chain's CDR3 is CASSGRGGALETQYF. The DNA for the CDR3 is TGTGCCAGCAGCGGGCGCGGGGGAGCGCTGGAGACCCAGTACTTC.

The chain links TRBV10-3 to TRBJ1-4, with 12 bases identical to TRBD1. Germline V gene sequence: CDR1 ENHRY, CDR2 SYGVKD. V shed 10 bases and J 4 bases; nucleotides not matched to a gene: 13. The CDR3 sequence is 17 residues long. CDR3 loop: CATSEGDRGRGNEKLFF. DNA for the CDR3: TGTGCCACCTCAGAGGGGGACAGGGGGCGCGGTAATGAAAAACTGTTTTTT.

The chain couples TRBV6-5 to TRBJ2-2; D might be TRBD1 (6 bases). V lost 11 bases and J 5 bases, leaving 21 bases between the germline ends. Germline V CDR1 and CDR2: MNHEY, SVGAGI. CDR3 length equals 15 residues. The CDR3 region is CACLGARLGTGELFF. The CDR3 DNA sequence: TGTGCCTGCCTGGGGGCCAGACTGGGAACCGGGGAGCTGTTTTTT.

The chain has TRBV7-2 and TRBJ1-2; D remains ambiguous. Trimming pared 1 base from V and 8 bases from J, leaving 8 bases between. Germline CDR1 and CDR2: SGHTA and FQGNSA. The CDR3 covers 12 residues. The CDR3 is CASSLGSSGYTF. CDR3 coding DNA: TGTGCCAGCAGCTTAGGTAGCAGCGGCTACACCTTC.

V gene TRBV2 combines with J gene TRBJ2-3, with D perhaps matching TRBD2 (7 bases). V was cut by 8 bases and J by 2 bases, with 11 bases left in between. Germline CDR1 is SNHLY and CDR2 is FYNNEI. The CDR3 loop spans 13 amino acids. The CDR3 sequence: CASSGGHTDTQYF. The CDR3 DNA reads as TGTGCCAGCTCGGGGGGCCACACAGATACGCAGTATTTT. The entire variable domain, with the rest obtained from reference TRBV2 and TRBJ2-3, is as follows: EPEVTQTPSHQVTQMGQEVILRCVPISNHLYFYWYRQILGQKVEFLVSFYNNEISEKSEIFDDQFSVERPDGSNFTLKIRSTKLEDSAMYFCASSGGHTDTQYFGPGTRLTVL.

The CDR3 here is CSASSGEGYNEQFF. In DNA form, the CDR3 reads TGCAGTGCCAGTAGCGGGGAGGGGTACAATGAGCAGTTCTTC. The chain joins TRBV20-1 to TRBJ2-1, with 8 nucleotides matching TRBD2. The V segment lost 6 bases and the J segment 4 bases; nucleotides outside the gene matches: 8. Looked up from germline, CDR1 is DFQATT and CDR2 is SNEGSKA (reference sequence). The CDR3 spans 14 residues.

The V gene is TRBV27, the J gene TRBJ1-5; D not certain. The CDR3 contains 15 residues. Trimming left V 3 bases short and J 0 bases short, with 9 bases between. Germline CDR1 reads MNHEY; CDR2 reads SMNVEV (reference sequence). In DNA, the CDR3 is TGTGCCAGCAGTTTCAGAACAAATAGCAATCAGCCCCAGCATTTT. Protein: CASSFRTNSNQPQHF.

The chain recombines TRBV5-6 with TRBJ1-3; perhaps TRBD1 as D (5 bases). The CDR3 runs 12 residues. Germline V lookup: CDR1 SGHDT, CDR2 YYEEEE. V was pared by 5 bases and J by 11 bases, with 14 bases between. The chain's CDR3 is CASSQVGRSIYF. CDR3 bases: TGTGCCAGCAGTCAGGTGGGGCGGTCCATATATTTT.

The V and J genes are TRBV10-3 and TRBJ1-5; 7 bases line up with TRBD1. The CDR3 is made up of 13 amino acids. Germline V gene lookup returns CDR1 ENHRY and CDR2 SYGVKD. Germline trimming cut 4 bases from V and 5 bases from J; bases unmatched to any gene: 2. The CDR3 loop is CAISVTGDQPQHF. The CDR3 DNA follows: TGTGCCATCAGTGTTACAGGGGATCAGCCCCAGCATTTT.

This chain joins TRBV7-3 and TRBJ2-1; weak D call: TRBD2 (6 bases). Trimming removed 5 bases from V and 7 bases from J, with 24 bases in between. Germline CDR1 SGHTA, CDR2 FQGTGA. This CDR3 spans 17 amino acids. The CDR3 protein is CASSPLGPRGKRNEQFF. The CDR3 DNA follows: TGTGCCAGCAGCCCCCTCGGTCCGCGGGGCAAGAGGAATGAGCAGTTCTTC.

This sequence joins TRBV6-1 and TRBJ1-2; D not resolved. Trimming stripped 0 bases from V and 5 bases from J, with 4 bases between. CDR1 is MNHNS and CDR2 is SASEGT in the germline V gene. The CDR3 spans 12 residues. For the CDR3, the DNA is TGTGCCAGCAGTGAAGCCTTGTATGGCTACACCTTC. Its translation is CASSEALYGYTF.

The chain couples TRBV9 to TRBJ2-7; 8 bases match TRBD2. Germline V CDR1 and CDR2: SGDLS, YYNGEE. V was clipped by 4 bases and J by 5 bases; unmatched bases: 2. This CDR3 comprises 12 residues. The CDR3 protein is CASSSGGDEQYF. CDR3 nucleotide sequence: TGTGCCAGCAGCTCCGGGGGGGACGAGCAGTACTTC.

The chain has TRBV2 and TRBJ2-1; maybe TRBD2 (5 bases). The germline V gene encodes CDR1 SNHLY and CDR2 FYNNEI. With 5 bases removed from V and 1 base from J, the gap between germline ends came to 12 bases. The CDR3 spans 15 residues. CDR3 sequence reads: CASSSQTGSYNEQFF. CDR3 DNA sequence: TGTGCCAGCAGTAGCCAAACGGGGTCCTACAATGAGCAGTTCTTC.

V usage is TRBV27 and J usage is TRBJ1-5; D perhaps matches TRBD1 (5 bases). The CDR3 is 16 amino acids. Per the germline V gene, CDR1 is MNHEY and CDR2 is SMNVEV (reference sequence). The V end was cut by 7 bases, the J end by 8 bases, with 24 bases between. In DNA form, the CDR3 reads TGTGCCAGCACTTCGGAAGGGGCTCACGCGCAAAAGCCCCAGCATTTT. Translation gives CASTSEGAHAQKPQHF.

This clone has at least ten counts. The CDR3 DNA reads TGTGCCAGCAGCCTATCCGGGACTAGCGGCAGCACAGATACGCAGTATTTT. Protein: CASSLSGTSGSTDTQYF. The rearrangement links TRBV11-2 to TRBJ2-3, with 11 bases fitting TRBD2. The germline CDR1 and CDR2 sequences are SGHAT and FQNNGV. The CDR3 consists of 17 residues. With V trimmed by 5 bases and J by 0 bases, 7 bases remained unmatched.

The CDR3 protein is CASSKQGNYGYTF. DNA for the CDR3: TGTGCCAGTAGCAAACAGGGGAACTATGGCTACACCTTC. The chain joins TRBV19 to TRBJ1-2; 7 bases are a match to TRBD1. V trimming: 6 bases; J trimming: 2 bases; junction bases outside the gene matches: 3. CDR1 and CDR2 from the germline V gene are LNHDA and SQIVND (reference sequence). There are 13 residues in the CDR3.

This clone was picked up a small number of times. The J gene is TRBJ2-2, the V gene TRBV5-1; 9 bases are shared with TRBD2. The CDR3 has 14 amino acids. CDR1 and CDR2 from the germline V gene are SGHRS and YFSETQ. The V gene end was trimmed by 9 bases and the J gene end by 5 bases; junction bases not matched to a gene: 8. In DNA, the CDR3 is TGCGCCACCCGACTAGCGGCACGGACCGGGGAGCTGTTTTTT. Its translation: CATRLAARTGELFF.